What follows are 14 T cell receptor beta chains derived from one specimen sequenced in a study of T cell therapy after organ transplantation. Clones were read by immunoSEQ multiplex PCR, and TCRdb kept only the in-frame ones, dropping some. The table records 50,000 or so clones, 94% of them present only once. These receptors have no identified antigens. Source: CD8+ T cells from blood, taken before autologous CMV-specific T cell therapy. These receptor sequences come from a human patient who had received a solid organ transplant and had CMV disease.

V and J are TRBV2 and TRBJ1-1; D gene ambiguous. Germline V gene lookup returns CDR1 SNHLY and CDR2 FYNNEI. The ends were cut back, 7 bases at V and 1 base at J, with 4 bases in the middle. The CDR3 loop spans 11 amino acids. The CDR3 DNA sequence: TGTGCCAGCAATAAGAACACTGAAGCTTTCTTT. Protein product: CASNKNTEAFF. Supplemented by reference TRBV2 and TRBJ1-1, the full variable domain reads EPEVTQTPSHQVTQMGQEVILRCVPISNHLYFYWYRQILGQKVEFLVSFYNNEISEKSEIFDDQFSVERPDGSNFTLKIRSTKLEDSAMYFCASNKNTEAFFGQGTRLTVV.

The chain recombines TRBV4-2 with TRBJ2-1; D is uncertain. V was cut by 3 bases and J by 10 bases, with 16 bases left in between. The CDR3 contains 14 residues. Germline loops: CDR1 LGHNA, CDR2 YNFKEQ. The CDR3 protein is CASSHPGVRLEQFF. CDR3 DNA sequence: TGTGCCAGCAGCCACCCTGGGGTAAGACTCGAGCAGTTCTTC.

The rearrangement joins TRBV20-1 to TRBJ2-7; no clear D. The CDR3 is 11 amino acids. In germline, CDR1 is DFQATT, CDR2 SNEGSKA (reference sequence). V was shortened by 4 bases and J by 6 bases, with 10 bases between the two germline ends. The chain's CDR3 is CSATTLGEQYF. The CDR3 DNA reads TGCAGTGCTACGACTCTCGGCGAGCAGTACTTC.

The V gene is TRBV4-2, the J gene TRBJ2-5; D may be TRBD2 (6 bases). The CDR3 runs 13 residues. V dropped 4 bases and J dropped 9 bases, with 15 bases sitting between them. Germline CDR1 reads LGHNA; CDR2 reads YNFKEQ. DNA of the CDR3: TGTGCCAGCAGCCCCGGGACTCTTGGGGCCCAGTACTTC. Protein sequence: CASSPGTLGAQYF.

The rearrangement uses TRBV1 and TRBJ2-7; whether TRBD1, the table's D call, matches the DNA was not checked. TRBV1 is a documented pseudogene. The CDR3 totals 15 residues. The CDR3 nucleotides are TGCACCAGCAGCCACCACGCCGGGCAGGGCTACGAGCAGTACTTC. Translated, it gives CTSSHHAGQGYEQYF.

This chain uses TRBV6-5 with TRBJ2-1; D is unresolved. The germline CDR1 and CDR2 sequences are MNHEY and SVGAGI. The CDR3 is 15 amino acids. Trimming removed 2 bases from V and 0 bases from J, with 8 bases in between. The CDR3 reads CASSYNSPSYNEQFF. The CDR3 nucleotides are TGTGCCAGCAGTTACAACTCACCCTCCTACAATGAGCAGTTCTTC.

V gene TRBV6-6 combines with J gene TRBJ2-7, with 7 bases identical to TRBD1. The germline V gene has CDR1 MNHNY and CDR2 SVGAGI (reference sequence). This CDR3 region has 14 residues. V dropped 2 bases and J dropped 5; count of bases not matched to a gene: 6. The CDR3 coding sequence is TGTGCCAGCAGTTACGCGACAGGGCGGGACGAGCAGTACTTC. Its translation: CASSYATGRDEQYF.

This clone was counted once. The chain carries TRBV4-1 and TRBJ2-7; D may correspond to TRBD1 or TRBD2 (5 bases each). The CDR3 sequence is 13 residues long. Trimming took 4 bases from V and 3 from J, leaving 10 bases between them. Germline V gives CDR1 MGHRA, CDR2 YSYEKL. The CDR3 loop is CASSPGDVYEQYF. CDR3 DNA: TGCGCCAGCAGCCCCGGGGACGTCTACGAGCAGTACTTC.

This clone was recorded only once. V gene TRBV11-2 combines with J gene TRBJ2-3, with D tentatively TRBD2 (6 bases). Germline loops: CDR1 SGHAT, CDR2 FQNNGV. This CDR3 region has 13 residues. Trimming took off 5 bases at V and 4 bases at J, with 10 bases between the two ends. As DNA, the CDR3 is TGTGCCAGCAGCGGAACGGGGGCAGATACGCAGTATTTT. It encodes CASSGTGADTQYF.

The chain carries TRBV10-2 and TRBJ2-1; no definite D call. Trimming took off 5 bases at V and 10 bases at J, with 9 bases between the two ends. From germline, CDR1 is WSHSY and CDR2 SAAADI. CDR3 length: 11 amino acids. CDR3 nucleotides: TGCGCCAGCAGTTACGGATTAGAGCAGTTCTTC. Protein: CASSYGLEQFF.

CDR3 DNA sequence: TGTGCCTGGAGTGTTGGAAGTTCGGCGGACGAGCAGTACTTC. Protein sequence: CAWSVGSSADEQYF. The rearrangement joins TRBV30 to TRBJ2-7; D gene ambiguous. CDR1 is GTSNPN and CDR2 is SVGIG in the germline V gene (reference sequence). The CDR3 has 14 residues. Trimming left V 0 bases short and J 5 bases short, with 14 bases between.

This chain's CDR3 is CASSQVAGSGNTIYF. The CDR3 DNA sequence: TGCGCCAGCAGCCAAGTTGCAGGGTCCGGAAACACCATATATTTT. The chain is built from TRBV4-1 and TRBJ1-3; a weak D match, TRBD1 (5 bases). The CDR3 covers 15 residues. Germline values: CDR1 MGHRA, CDR2 YSYEKL. Trimming cost V 1 base and J 4 bases, with 11 bases left between them.

The chain couples TRBV19 to TRBJ1-1; D perhaps matches TRBD1 (5 bases). The CDR3 sequence is 14 residues long. Germline lookup yields CDR1 LNHDA and CDR2 SQIVND (reference sequence). V lost 1 base, J lost 2 bases, and 8 bases lay in between. The CDR3 nucleotides are TGTGCCAGTAGTATAGGGGGGGTAAACACTGAAGCTTTCTTT. Translating gives CASSIGGVNTEAFF. Looking up the rest from reference TRBV19 and TRBJ1-1 gives the full variable domain: DGGITQSPKYLFRKEGQNVTLSCEQNLNHDAMYWYRQDPGQGLRLIYYSQIVNDFQKGDIAEGYSVSREKKESFPLTVTSAQKNPTAFYLCASSIGGVNTEAFFGQGTRLTVV.

Here the CDR3 DNA reads TGTGCCATCCCTAGGCAGGGGGGCATCAATGAGCAGTTCTTC. Amino acids: CAIPRQGGINEQFF. The chain uses TRBV7-9 and TRBJ2-1; tentatively, D is TRBD1 (7 bases). The germline gives CDR1 SEHNR, CDR2 FQNEAQ (reference sequence). Trimming cost V 10 bases and J 6 bases, with 19 bases left between them. CDR3 length equals 14 residues.